Listed below are T cell receptor beta chains from one sample, sequenced in a study of cytomegalovirus exposure and HLA in healthy donors. Libraries were prepared by immunoSEQ multiplex PCR; TCRdb keeps only in-frame clonotypes and omits some of them. The sample contains about 160,000 clones, roughly 83% of which appear only once. The source material was PBMCs. The origin of the receptors is a boy aged 2 to 9 in good health and CMV-seronegative. Both conserved end residues are part of each CDR3. The order of the fields is D gene, clone size, V gene, J gene, CDR3 length, CDR3 DNA, CDR3 protein. The D gene is left open where the match is weak. Clone size is stated in some rows and not others, as once, few, many or a class when expanded.

NA	NA	TRBV10-3	TRBJ1-5	16	TGTGCCATCAGTGAGTCCAGGCTGCGGGGAGCTCAGCCCCAGCATTTT	CAISESRLRGAQPQHF
TRBD1	NA	TRBV7-2	TRBJ1-4	14	TGTGCCAGCAGCGAGGACAGGGGGTATGAAAAACTGTTTTTT	CASSEDRGYEKLFF
TRBD1	NA	TRBV7-2	TRBJ1-3	18	TGTGCCAGCAGCTCAGTGGGGGGACAGGGAGGATCTGGAAACACCATATATTTT	CASSSVGGQGGSGNTIYF
NA	NA	TRBV4-1	TRBJ1-1	16	TGCGCCAGCAGCCAAATAACTCAGGGGCAGAACACTGAAGCTTTCTTT	CASSQITQGQNTEAFF
NA	NA	TRBV5-5	TRBJ2-5	13	TGTGCCAGCAGCTCATTAGGAGGAGAGACCCAGTACTTC	CASSSLGGETQYF
TRBD2	NA	TRBV7-2	TRBJ2-5	16	TGTGCCAGCAGCTTAAGACTAGCGGGAGGGCCCGAGACCCAGTACTTC	CASSLRLAGGPETQYF
TRBD1	once	TRBV15	TRBJ1-4	15	TGTGCCACCAGCAGAGATTTCACAGGGGGTGAAAAACTGTTTTTT	CATSRDFTGGEKLFF
NA	NA	TRBV6-6	TRBJ1-3	15	TGTGCCAGCAGATCAGGGGTAATGGAGGGAAACACCATATATTTT	CASRSGVMEGNTIYF
NA	few	TRBV11-2	TRBJ1-1	12	TGTGCCAGCAGATATAGTTTCTATCGGGCTTTCTTT	CASRYSFYRAFF
NA	NA	TRBV30	TRBJ1-5	14	TGTGCCTACAACCTCGACAGACACAATCAGCCCCAGCATTTT	CAYNLDRHNQPQHF
TRBD2	NA	TRBV2	TRBJ2-5	13	TGTGCCAGCGGCGGGAGGGTGGCAGAGACCCAGTACTTC	CASGGRVAETQYF
NA	NA	TRBV30	TRBJ2-1	14	TGTGCCTGGAGTGGGGGTCGGGGTCCCAATGAGCAGTTCTTC	CAWSGGRGPNEQFF
TRBD2	NA	TRBV5-1	TRBJ2-1	22	TGCGCCAGCAGCACCCCTCGACTAGCGGGAGGGCGGGGGGTACGTTCCTACAATGAGCAGTTCTTC	CASSTPRLAGGRGVRSYNEQFF
NA	NA	TRBV30	TRBJ1-6	14	TGTGCCTGGAGTGTAGGGCAGGGGAATTCACCCCTCCACTTT	CAWSVGQGNSPLHF
TRBD1	NA	TRBV27	TRBJ2-4	18	TGTGCCAGCAGACCCGGACAGGGAATATTACTAGCCAAAAACATTCAGTACTTC	CASRPGQGILLAKNIQYF
TRBD1	NA	TRBV7-2	TRBJ1-4	14	TGTGCCAGCAGCCTCAGGGGGTGGAGTGAAAAACTGTTTTTT	CASSLRGWSEKLFF
TRBD1	NA	TRBV30	TRBJ2-1	16	TGTGCCTGGAGAGCTAGGGACAGGGGGAACAGGAATGAGCAGTTCTTC	CAWRARDRGNRNEQFF
NA	NA	TRBV21-1	TRBJ2-5	16	TGTGCCAGCATCCCTATAGGGCTAGCTGTCCTCGAGACCCAGTACTTC	CASIPIGLAVLETQYF
NA	NA	TRBV4-3	TRBJ1-1	15	TGCGCCAGCAGCCAAGATCGCGGGGTGAACACTGAAGCTTTCTTT	CASSQDRGVNTEAFF
NA	few	TRBV9	TRBJ1-2	18	TGTGCCAGCAGCGTGGGGGTTGGGGGGAGGGGGGCTAACTATGGCTACACCTTC	CASSVGVGGRGANYGYTF
NA	NA	TRBV6-1	TRBJ2-4	12	TGTGCCAGCAGTGAAACGAGGAGCATTCAGTACTTC	CASSETRSIQYF
NA	NA	TRBV9	TRBJ1-1	18	TGTGCCAGCAGCGTAGGCGGATCGGTCGGGGGTGAAGGAACTGAAGCTTTCTTT	CASSVGGSVGGEGTEAFF
NA	NA	TRBV10-3	TRBJ2-5	11	TGTGCCAGGCAGGGCGAGGAGACCCAGTACTTC	CARQGEETQYF